Presented here are 14 T cell receptor beta chains from one specimen sequenced in a study of blood T cell repertoires in COVID-19 (dated by TCRdb to 2018 to 2021). The library was made by the immunoSEQ multiplex PCR assay. In TCRdb, the immuneACCESS table is reduced to in-frame sequences with V and J assigned. These tables do not hold every clone; where another copy was compared, an unresolved V gene accounts for under half, and the others remain unexplained. For this sample there are 150,000 or so clones; around 89% appear just once. The ten largest make up 2.5% to 3% of the sample. The sample taken for sequencing was peripheral blood. The receptors shown here come from a man aged 60-69 years with active or convalescent COVID-19.

V usage is TRBV14 and J usage is TRBJ1-2; D gene ambiguous. The CDR3 is made up of 15 amino acids. V gave up 3 bases and J gave up 6 bases, with 17 bases separating them. From germline, CDR1 is SGHDN and CDR2 FVKESK. CDR3 DNA sequence: TGTGCCAGCAGCCAGCATACTGGGCTTGGCAATGGCTACACCTTC. It is translated as CASSQHTGLGNGYTF.

The chain couples TRBV7-2 to TRBJ1-1, with unresolved D. The CDR3 contains 13 residues. V was shortened by 3 bases and J by 1 base, with 6 bases between the two germline ends. CDR1 is SGHTA and CDR2 is FQGNSA in the germline V gene. The CDR3 DNA is TGTGCCAGCAGCTTTAACAGGAACACTGAAGCTTTCTTT. The encoded protein is CASSFNRNTEAFF.

The chain recombines TRBV7-2 with TRBJ1-1; 7 bases are shared with TRBD1. The CDR3 is 13 amino acids. Germline-derived CDR1 and CDR2 are SGHTA and FQGNSA. Trimming removed 7 bases from V and 2 bases from J; junction bases left unmatched: 4. CDR3 nucleotides: TGTGCCAGCACCGACAGGGCCAACACTGAAGCTTTCTTT. This codes for CASTDRANTEAFF. Full variable domain (missing parts from reference TRBV7-2 and TRBJ1-1): GAGVSQSPSNKVTEKGKDVELRCDPISGHTALYWYRQSLGQGLEFLIYFQGNSAPDKSGLPSDRFSAERTGGSVSTLTIQRTQQEDSAVYLCASTDRANTEAFFGQGTRLTVV.

The chain recombines TRBV28 with TRBJ2-1; no firm D call. V lost 2 bases to trimming and J lost 7 bases, with 6 bases between them. The CDR3 runs 12 residues. Germline V gene sequence: CDR1 MDHEN, CDR2 SYDVKM. CDR3 bases: TGTGCCAGCAGTTTAATGCGAAATGAGCAGTTCTTC. It encodes CASSLMRNEQFF.

Remarks on this clone: Germline and junction disagree at one end, which may indicate a read error. The rearrangement links TRBV11-2 to TRBJ2-7; 11 nucleotides match TRBD2. CDR3 length: 14 amino acids. CDR1 and CDR2 (germline): SGHAT, FQNNGV. CDR3 nucleotide sequence: TGTGCCAGCAGATTAGGGACTAGCGGCTACGAGCAGTACTTC. Amino acids: CASRLGTSGYEQYF.

This clone has only one observation. The chain recombines TRBV9 with TRBJ1-1, with 12 bases aligning to TRBD1. Germline CDR1 and CDR2: SGDLS and YYNGEE. The CDR3 loop spans 16 amino acids. V was clipped by 3 bases and J by 5 bases; unmatched bases: 8. The CDR3 protein is CASSAGGQGAKTEAFF. CDR3 sequence (DNA): TGTGCCAGCAGCGCTGGGGGACAGGGGGCTAAGACTGAAGCTTTCTTT.

The CDR3 protein is CSVTNPIHQAFF. DNA for the CDR3: TGCAGCGTTACCAACCCCATACATCAAGCTTTCTTT. The chain links TRBV29-1 to TRBJ1-1; the D is unclear. The CDR3 totals 12 residues. Germline V gives CDR1 SQVTM, CDR2 ANQGSEA. With 5 bases removed from V and 9 bases from J, the gap between germline ends came to 16 bases.

V is TRBV12-3 or TRBV12-4 and J is TRBJ2-7; D might be TRBD2 (5 bases). V lost 3 bases and J lost 2, with 8 bases in between. The CDR3 totals 13 residues. The CDR3 sequence: CASSFGVTYEQYF. In nucleotides, the CDR3 is TGTGCCAGCAGTTTCGGGGTAACCTACGAGCAGTACTTC.

The chain links TRBV5-1 to TRBJ2-2, with 11 bases identical to TRBD2. In germline, CDR1 is SGHRS, CDR2 YFSETQ. CDR3 length equals 14 residues. The V and J ends lost 5 bases and 7 bases, in that order; junction bases with no gene match: 4. The chain's CDR3 is CASRKLAGVGELFF. The CDR3 DNA sequence: TGCGCCAGCAGGAAACTAGCGGGAGTCGGGGAGCTGTTTTTT.

The rearrangement joins TRBV5-6 to TRBJ2-2; D is undetermined. The V end lost 0 bases, the J end lost 6 bases, and 9 bases lay between the germline ends. There are 14 residues in the CDR3. The germline CDR1 and CDR2 sequences are SGHDT and YYEEEE. The CDR3 loop reads CASSLGLGPGELFF. CDR3 bases: TGTGCCAGCAGCTTGGGGCTAGGTCCCGGGGAGCTGTTTTTT.

This clone has just one count. V and J are TRBV5-5 and TRBJ1-6; D gene unclear. Between the trimmed V and J ends, which lost 1 base and 8 bases, there was a span of 10 bases. The germline gives CDR1 SGHKS, CDR2 YYEKEE (reference sequence). CDR3 size: 14 residues. This chain's CDR3 is CASSLRVIYSPLHF. The CDR3 nucleotides are TGTGCCAGCAGCTTGAGAGTTATTTATTCACCCCTCCACTTT.

The chain uses TRBV5-1 and TRBJ1-4; 8 bases match TRBD1. This CDR3 spans 15 amino acids. Looked up from germline, CDR1 is SGHRS and CDR2 is YFSETQ. After removal of 6 bases from V and 6 bases from J, the junction contained 10 bases not matched to a gene. The DNA of the CDR3 is TGCGCCAGCACTATTTCCGGGACAGGTCATGAAAAACTGTTTTTT. Protein: CASTISGTGHEKLFF.

This clone was observed a handful of times. The J gene is TRBJ2-5, the V gene TRBV6-6; D ambiguous. This CDR3 is built from 14 residues. CDR1 is MNHNY and CDR2 is SVGAGI in the germline V gene (reference sequence). V dropped 6 bases and J dropped 2 bases, with 13 bases sitting between them. CDR3 protein: CASRQETYQETQYF. Here the CDR3 DNA reads TGTGCCAGCAGACAAGAGACTTATCAAGAGACCCAGTACTTC.

The chain couples TRBV4-3 to TRBJ2-6; 8 bases match TRBD1. With V trimmed by 3 bases and J by 10 bases, 8 bases remained unmatched. Germline values: CDR1 LGHNA, CDR2 YSLEER. This CDR3 is 15 amino acids long. CDR3 nucleotides: TGCGCCAGCAGCCACGAGGTATACAGGGGGAACGTCCTGACTTTC. Residues: CASSHEVYRGNVLTF.